This entry is about one T cell receptor beta chain. The antigen is not known. The table came from immunoSEQ multiplex PCR; TCRdb's copy has only in-frame clones and leaves some out. The data contain roughly 99,000 clones, roughly 82% of them seen just once; the ten biggest clones take up roughly 1.4%. These data belong to a study of graft-versus-host responses after intestinal transplantation. Whole-study context: Anti-thymocyte globulin served as induction for all recipients, who then took tacrolimus and steroids for about three years. Study findings and constraints: Clonal ratios of graft-versus-host to host-versus-graft in allografts were high for patients exhibiting graft-donor T cell macrochimerism. Peak circulating GvH clone levels tracked with early post-transplant HvG declines.

V was pared by 5 bases and J by 2 bases, with 16 bases between. The germline V gene encodes CDR1 MNHEY and CDR2 SMNVEV (reference sequence). This CDR3 contains 15 residues. This clonotype was sampled from a human patient who received an intestinal transplant, so some T cells may come from the graft donor. Sequenced here: PBMCs, sampled 255 days after intestinal transplant. V is TRBV27 and J is TRBJ2-7, with D possibly being TRBD1 or TRBD2 (7 bases each). CDR3 loop: CASSLAQGGAYEQYF. For the CDR3, the DNA is TGTGCCAGCAGTCTGGCCCAGGGGGGGGCCTACGAGCAGTACTTC.